This T cell receptor (beta chain) is from a study of neurological immune-mediated disorders (dated by TCRdb to 2018 to 2020). Study-wide context: Among the approximately 35 multiple sclerosis patients, relapsing-remitting MS accounted for approximately 31 and secondary progressive MS accounted for 3. The cohort was made up of approximately 69 subjects, consisting of around 14 HAM/TSP patients, roughly 35 multiple sclerosis patients and approximately 20 healthy controls. Peripheral blood TCR-beta repertoires from patients with HTLV-I-associated myelopathy (HAM/TSP), patients with multiple sclerosis, and healthy controls were compared in the study using UMI-based sequencing. Longitudinal samples, technical triplicates and paired sorted CD4+ and CD8+ T-cell subsets, alongside PBMC samples, were included among the roughly 100 TCR-beta libraries.

For unsorted PBMC libraries, 2 million PBMCs were used after storage in RNAlater at -80 degrees C until RNA extraction. Multiple sclerosis patients were enrolled in a US clinical protocol under which disease progression was evaluated by magnetic resonance imaging. PBMCs were separated from peripheral blood using Ficoll-Hypaque density gradient centrifugation and then cryopreserved in liquid nitrogen. Study-wide findings and limitations: The MS cluster showed no association with clinical or MRI features, and the authors stated that larger cohorts are needed. Phylogenetic analysis grouped repertoires from 18 of 34 MS patients into a cluster of related CDR3 sequences, suggesting a possible repertoire-level signature. No identical CDR3 amino acid sequences were found to be shared among expanded clones across subjects, suggesting that TCR-beta repertoires were private in all groups. The highest TCR clonal expansion was observed in HAM/TSP patients, whereas the lowest was observed in MS patients, even when compared with healthy controls.

To synthesize cDNA, template-switch 5'RACE was performed with a primer carrying a 10-nucleotide random unique molecular identifier so that each TCR transcript was tagged. Each sequencing run produced over 170 million TCR-beta sequences covering 15-18 subjects. The RNeasy kit was used to extract total RNA. Using the KAPA Real-time Library Amplification kit, TCR-beta VDJ regions were amplified with primers for the TCR constant region and the 5'RACE anchor. Sample indexes and Illumina adaptors were added in a first PCR, and a second PCR then increased library yield. After Ampure bead purification, the TCR product of roughly 650 bp was size-selected on a 2% E-gel SizeSelection system. Library quality was checked on a Bioanalyzer, concentration was measured with Qubit, and libraries were quantified with the Kapa Library Quantification kit before pooling. An Illumina HiSeq 2500 sequenced the libraries paired-end 2 x 150 bp. To increase sequence diversity, roughly 23-30% phiX was spiked into each library pool. The original pipeline was this. Quality-filtered reads were processed with the UMI-based MiGEC pipeline, which removed over 90% of raw TCR sequences during error correction. VDJ genes were aligned to IMGT germline references, and each clonotype was defined by a unique CDR3 amino acid sequence together with V-J genes. Clonal expansion, Shannon diversity, and CDR3 relatedness (CalcPairwiseDistances, ClusterSamples) were evaluated with VDJtools, and phylogenetic trees were built with CLCbio workbench. A clone was classed as expanded if it had 8 or more unique UMIs, a cutoff based on coefficient-of-variation modelling across technical triplicates. TCRdb reprocessed the public reads (quality trimming at Q25 with fastp, clone calling with MiXCR) and kept in-frame beta chains. Identical CDR3 protein sequences are pooled into one entry, listed with their most common genes and DNA. The V and J calls and clone size are TCRdb's, not the authors'. This sample lists about 62,000 distinct CDR3 sequences; less than 6% were detected once. The ten most abundant clones make up around 3.4% of the sample.

This clonotype was seen ten or more times. Its recognized antigen is unknown. Base qualities are not recorded, but no much larger clone differs from it by a single base. CDR1 and CDR2 were assigned from the germline V gene as SGHRS and YFSETQ. Ends trimmed: V by 7 bases, J by 5 bases; bases unmatched to a gene: 5. Measured from the cysteine to the phenylalanine, the CDR3 is 14 residues long. The kept DNA is CDR3 alone, 42 bases in frame from the first base. The sequence derives from a woman aged 50 to 60 with multiple sclerosis. This chain joins TRBV5-1 to TRBJ2-3; TRBD1 agrees with 12 junctional bases. The sequenced material came from PBMCs. The DNA sequence follows: TGCGCCAGCGGGACAGGGGGCGTAGGAGATACGCAGTATTTT. The encoded protein is CASGTGGVGDTQYF.